The rows below give T cell receptor beta chains drawn from one sample of a study of early T cells in non-severe SARS-CoV-2 infection. A single record per CDR3 protein comes from TCRdb applying MiXCR to the 5' RACE reads. The sample consists of roughly 38,000 distinct CDR3 sequences, around 5.4% of them appearing once. The source was whole blood, collected at baseline. These receptors were collected from an adult who was a healthcare worker with PCR-confirmed SARS-CoV-2 infection or an uninfected control (not recorded which). Both conserved end residues are part of each CDR3. A D gene is named only where the DNA matches it firmly. The size entry is marked missing in some rows and otherwise reads once, few, many or a size class.

-	many	TRBJ2-3	TRBV11-2	CASSSLRSTQYF	TGTGCCAGCAGCTCCCTCCGCAGTACGCAGTATTTT
-	few	TRBJ1-1	TRBV5-4	CASSLDLGSEAFF	TGTGCCAGCAGCTTGGATTTAGGGTCTGAAGCTTTCTTT
-	many	TRBJ1-2	TRBV20-1	CSARDHARGVRYGYTF	TGCAGTGCTAGAGATCACGCCAGGGGCGTACGATATGGCTACACCTTC
TRBD2	many	TRBJ2-7	TRBV6-2/TRBV6-3	CASSTGGVRVMRTYEQYF	TGTGCCAGCAGTACGGGGGGTGTACGGGTGATGAGAACCTACGAGCAGTACTTC
-	many	TRBJ1-3	TRBV11-2	CASSPWPEGSGNTIYF	TGTGCCAGCAGCCCCTGGCCCGAGGGCTCTGGAAACACCATATATTTT
-	many	TRBJ1-5	TRBV12-3/TRBV12-4	CASSREYQPQHF	TGTGCCAGCAGCCGGGAATATCAGCCCCAGCATTTT
-	many	TRBJ1-1	TRBV18	CASSPVENTEAFF	TGTGCCAGCTCACCAGTGGAAAACACTGAAGCTTTCTTT
TRBD1	many	TRBJ1-1	TRBV7-9	CASSLEGAREAFF	TGTGCCAGCAGCTTAGAGGGGGCGCGTGAAGCTTTCTTT
-	many	TRBJ2-7	TRBV20-1	CSASARQDSYEQYF	TGCAGTGCTAGCGCGAGACAGGACTCCTACGAGCAGTACTTC
-	many	TRBJ2-3	TRBV5-1	CASSSGYTDTQYF	TGCGCCAGCAGCTCAGGATACACAGATACGCAGTATTTT
-	many	TRBJ2-2	TRBV12-3/TRBV12-4	CASRQQGGSGELFF	TGTGCCAGCAGACAACAGGGGGGGAGCGGGGAGCTGTTTTTT
-	many	TRBJ1-3	TRBV3-1	CASRMGAGNTIYF	TGTGCCAGCAGAATGGGGGCTGGAAACACCATATATTTT
TRBD2	-	TRBJ2-1	TRBV4-2	CASSQVGVSGSGGDEQFF	TGTGCCAGCAGCCAAGTGGGGGTTAGCGGGAGTGGCGGGGATGAGCAGTTCTTC
TRBD2	many	TRBJ2-1	TRBV11-3	CASSLGLAGGQHEQFF	TGTGCCAGCAGCTTAGGACTAGCGGGGGGGCAGCATGAGCAGTTCTTC
-	medium-sized	TRBJ2-4	TRBV30	CAGRGSSKNIQYF	TGTGCCGGTAGGGGATCGAGCAAAAACATTCAGTACTTC
TRBD1	many	TRBJ1-2	TRBV12-3/TRBV12-4	CASSPITGDYGYTF	TGTGCCAGCAGTCCGATCACAGGGGACTATGGCTACACCTTC
TRBD2	many	TRBJ2-3	TRBV3-1	CASSQDSTGGGSTDTQYF	TGTGCCAGCAGCCAAGATTCTACAGGCGGGGGTAGCACAGATACGCAGTATTTT
TRBD1	many	TRBJ1-2	TRBV18	CASSPTGQFGYTF	TGTGCCAGCTCACCTACGGGACAGTTTGGCTACACCTTC
-	many	TRBJ1-1	TRBV12-3/TRBV12-4	CASSLGVGGSNTEAFF	TGTGCCAGCAGTTTAGGGGTGGGAGGGAGTAACACTGAAGCTTTCTTT
TRBD1	many	TRBJ1-5	TRBV19	CASTGGNQPQHF	TGTGCCAGTACAGGGGGTAATCAGCCCCAGCATTTT
-	many	TRBJ2-2	TRBV2	CASSVTGLGNTGELFF	TGTGCCAGCAGTGTTACAGGGCTAGGTAACACCGGGGAGCTGTTTTTT
-	many	TRBJ2-5	TRBV5-4	CASSLELKLETQYF	TGTGCCAGCAGCTTGGAGTTAAAATTGGAGACCCAGTACTTC
-	many	TRBJ2-1	TRBV6-2/TRBV6-3	CASSYSWAGSYNEQFF	TGTGCCAGCAGTTACTCGTGGGCTGGCTCCTACAATGAGCAGTTCTTC
TRBD1	many	TRBJ1-4	TRBV13	CASSYGQGMGEKLFF	TGTGCCAGCAGCTACGGACAGGGAATGGGAGAAAAACTGTTTTTT
-	many	TRBJ1-4	TRBV7-2	CASSRTLQGPKDEKLFF	TGTGCCAGCAGCCGAACCCTACAGGGCCCAAAGGATGAAAAACTGTTTTTT
-	many	TRBJ2-7	TRBV21-1	CASSASAKVSRGCEQYF	TGTGCCAGCAGCGCATCGGCCAAGGTATCGCGTGGATGCGAGCAGTACTTC
TRBD2	many	TRBJ2-5	TRBV7-6	CASSLGTSLRETQYF	TGTGCCAGCAGCTTGGGGACTAGTCTTCGCGAGACCCAGTACTTC
-	many	TRBJ1-1	TRBV12-5	CASGLVTYTRRTEAFF	TGTGCTAGTGGTTTGGTGACGTATACAAGGAGGACTGAAGCTTTCTTT
-	many	TRBJ2-4	TRBV20-1	CSARAPGIAKNIQYF	TGCAGTGCTAGAGCTCCCGGGATAGCCAAAAACATTCAGTACTTC
-	many	TRBJ2-3	TRBV14	CASSQEAADTQYF	TGTGCCAGCAGCCAAGAAGCGGCAGATACGCAGTATTTT
TRBD2	many	TRBJ2-1	TRBV5-1	CASSFSLAGEGEQFF	TGCGCCAGCAGCTTTTCACTAGCGGGAGAGGGTGAGCAGTTCTTC
TRBD2	medium-sized	TRBJ2-3	TRBV7-2	CASSLNPSGGLTRTDTQYF	TGTGCCAGCAGCTTAAATCCTAGCGGGGGGCTTACCCGCACAGATACGCAGTATTTT
TRBD1	many	TRBJ2-7	TRBV30	CAWSDGTGGSYEQYF	TGTGCCTGGAGCGACGGGACAGGGGGTTCCTACGAGCAGTACTTC
-	many	TRBJ2-3	TRBV5-1	CASSDGRTDTQYF	TGCGCCAGCAGCGATGGTCGCACAGATACGCAGTATTTT
-	many	TRBJ2-7	TRBV11-1	CASSLVAGTTYEQYF	TGTGCCAGCAGCTTAGTCGCCGGGACCACCTACGAGCAGTACTTC
TRBD1	-	TRBJ2-2	TRBV5-1	CASSLVGTGDTGELFF	TGCGCCAGCAGCTTGGTAGGGACAGGAGACACCGGGGAGCTGTTTTTT
TRBD1	many	TRBJ2-5	TRBV27	CASSPTTGTGLLTQYF	TGTGCCAGCAGTCCCACGACGGGGACAGGGCTCTTGACCCAGTACTTC
TRBD1	many	TRBJ1-2	TRBV29-1	CSVRAGGGGPYGYTF	TGCAGCGTTCGGGCAGGGGGAGGAGGACCCTATGGCTACACCTTC
-	many	TRBJ1-2	TRBV18	CASSPKNNYGYTF	TGTGCCAGCTCACCAAAGAACAACTATGGCTACACCTTC
-	many	TRBJ2-3	TRBV10-2	CASSETSTDTQYF	TGCGCCAGCAGTGAGACTAGCACAGATACGCAGTATTTT
TRBD1	few	TRBJ1-6	TRBV7-2	CASSQGQGHNSPLHF	TGTGCCAGCAGCCAGGGACAGGGGCATAATTCACCCCTCCACTTT
-	-	TRBJ2-3	TRBV19	CATRRDAGSTDTQYF	TGTGCCACACGCAGGGACGCGGGCAGCACAGATACGCAGTATTTT
-	many	TRBJ2-7	TRBV6-5	CASRQDAYEQYF	TGTGCCAGCAGGCAGGACGCCTACGAGCAGTACTTC
-	many	TRBJ2-3	TRBV7-2	CASTLGQEGRGTDTQYF	TGTGCCAGCACCTTAGGTCAGGAGGGCCGGGGCACAGATACGCAGTATTTT
-	many	TRBJ1-5	TRBV27	CASRGAGFQPQHF	TGTGCCAGCAGGGGCGCAGGGTTCCAGCCCCAGCATTTT
-	many	TRBJ2-2	TRBV20-1	CSARLGGQSTGELFF	TGCAGTGCCCGCCTAGGAGGCCAGAGTACCGGGGAGCTGTTTTTT
-	many	TRBJ2-1	TRBV9	CASSALGAGPYNEQFF	TGTGCCAGCAGCGCCCTGGGGGCGGGACCCTACAATGAGCAGTTCTTC
-	-	TRBJ1-1	TRBV6-5	CASSFSRVLNTEAFF	TGTGCCAGCAGCTTCAGCCGGGTTCTGAACACTGAAGCTTTCTTT
-	many	TRBJ2-2	TRBV5-1	CASSAPGHNTGELFF	TGCGCCAGCAGCGCACCGGGACACAACACCGGGGAGCTGTTTTTT
-	many	TRBJ2-1	TRBV11-2	CASSLTGNEQFF	TGTGCCAGCAGCTTAACGGGCAATGAGCAGTTCTTC
-	many	TRBJ1-2	TRBV7-2	CASSALQTRDGYTF	TGTGCCAGCAGCGCTTTACAGACACGGGATGGCTACACCTTC
-	few	TRBJ1-1	TRBV30	CAWTPRRGTEAFF	TGTGCCTGGACCCCGCGCAGGGGCACTGAAGCTTTCTTT